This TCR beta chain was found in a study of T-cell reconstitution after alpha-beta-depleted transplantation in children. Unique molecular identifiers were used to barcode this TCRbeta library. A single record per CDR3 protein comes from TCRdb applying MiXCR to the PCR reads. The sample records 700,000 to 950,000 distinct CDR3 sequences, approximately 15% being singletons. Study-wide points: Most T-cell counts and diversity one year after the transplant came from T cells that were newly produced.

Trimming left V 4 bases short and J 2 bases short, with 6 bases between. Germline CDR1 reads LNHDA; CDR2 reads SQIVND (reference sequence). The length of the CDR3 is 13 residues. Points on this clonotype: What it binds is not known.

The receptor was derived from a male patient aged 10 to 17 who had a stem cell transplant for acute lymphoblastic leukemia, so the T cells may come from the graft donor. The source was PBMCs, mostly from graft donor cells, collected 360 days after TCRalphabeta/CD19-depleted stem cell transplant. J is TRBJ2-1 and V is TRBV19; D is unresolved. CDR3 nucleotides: TGTGCCAGTAGTAGCGTAGCCTACAATGAGCAGTTCTTC. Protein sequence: CASSSVAYNEQFF.